This TCR beta chain was observed in a study of blood T cell repertoires in COVID-19. Study information: T cells, B-cell-depleted T cells, or PBMCs supplied cDNA or gDNA.

Original handling: Estimates of nucleated cell counts were drawn from the amplification of reference gene primers. Generated by immunoSEQ multiplex PCR, the TCRdb table keeps only in-frame clones and is missing some. The V and J calls and clone size were taken over from that table, and D and trimming were inferred from the DNA. The repertoire has 86,000 or so clones, about 95% of them found once; the top ten carry approximately 4.3%. Trimming stripped 3 bases from V and 6 bases from J, with 23 bases between. Germline V gene data show CDR1 as SGDLS and CDR2 as YYNGEE. The CDR3 length is 17 residues. The source is a human donor with active COVID-19. The donor label of this sample is uncertain. Sequencing used peripheral blood. The rearrangement uses TRBV9 and TRBJ2-3, with D maybe TRBD2 (5 bases). The CDR3 is CASSAQLRGPGRDTQYF. The CDR3 bases are TGTGCCAGCAGCGCCCAATTACGAGGGCCCGGAAGGGATACGCAGTATTTT. The variable domain in full, with the rest retrieved from reference TRBV9 and TRBJ2-3, is DSGVTQTPKHLITATGQRVTLRCSPRSGDLSVYWYQQSLDQGLQFLIQYYNGEERAKGNILERFSAQQFPDLHSELNLSSLELGDSALYFCASSAQLRGPGRDTQYFGPGTRLTVL.